These 6 T cell receptor beta chains were all obtained from the same sample, sequenced in a study of blood T cells in healthy people across ages. A second PCR of roughly 7 to 11 cycles used a sample-barcoded 5' primer and a J-beta primer mix. TCRdb re-analysed the 5' RACE reads in MiXCR, keeping a single row per CDR3 protein. The table has 1.8 million or so distinct CDR3 sequences, around 42% seen once. Sequenced input: blood. All receptors derive from a human donor in good health.

The chain links TRBV29-1 to TRBJ2-2; 9 positions agree with TRBD1. Trimming at V came to 5 bases and at J to 5 bases, leaving 6 bases not matched to a gene. The CDR3 length is 14 residues. Germline loops: CDR1 SQVTM, CDR2 ANQGSEA. This CDR3 reads CSVTGGVRTGELFF. The CDR3 bases are TGCAGCGTTACAGGGGGCGTGCGAACCGGGGAGCTGTTTTTT.

The chain links TRBV7-2 to TRBJ1-5; 8 nucleotides agree with TRBD1. The ends lost 5 bases at V and 5 bases at J; junction bases unmatched: 5. Per germline, CDR1 SGHTA and CDR2 FQGNSA. This CDR3 comprises 14 residues. CDR3 sequence reads: CASSADRGYQPQHF. Written as DNA, the CDR3 is TGTGCCAGCAGCGCTGACAGGGGATATCAGCCCCAGCATTTT.

This clonotype was recorded a few times. The chain links TRBV7-8 to TRBJ1-4; D might be TRBD1 (6 bases). The ends were cut back, 1 base at V and 3 bases at J, with 12 bases in the middle. The CDR3 contains 16 residues. Germline-derived CDR1 and CDR2 are SGHVS and FQNEAQ. The CDR3 spells CASSLDPGQSNEKLFF. The CDR3 coding sequence is TGTGCCAGCAGCTTAGATCCGGGACAATCTAATGAAAAACTGTTTTTT.

The chain employs TRBV3-1 and TRBJ2-3, with D possibly being TRBD2 (5 bases). Germline CDR1 is LGHDT and CDR2 is YNNKEL (reference sequence). The CDR3 totals 14 residues. The V end was cut by 6 bases, the J end by 0 bases, with 10 bases between. The CDR3 DNA reads TGTGCCAGCAGGCAGGAGGACAGCACAGATACGCAGTATTTT. Encoded protein: CASRQEDSTDTQYF.

The chain carries TRBV5-1 and TRBJ2-5; D might be TRBD2 (7 bases). The germline V and J ends were trimmed by 3 bases and 2 bases, with 20 bases remaining between them. Germline lookup yields CDR1 SGHRS and CDR2 YFSETQ. The CDR3 contains 17 residues. CDR3 nucleotides: TGCGCCAGCAGCTCGACAGCTACGGGGGGCCTACAAGAGACCCAGTACTTC. It codes for CASSSTATGGLQETQYF.

The rearrangement joins TRBV29-1 to TRBJ1-1; D perhaps matches TRBD1 (5 bases). From germline, CDR1 is SQVTM and CDR2 ANQGSEA. Trimming shortened V by 4 bases and J by 1 base, and 10 bases separated the two germline ends. CDR3 length: 13 residues. The CDR3: CSVAITGNTEAFF. The CDR3 nucleotides read TGCAGCGTTGCAATAACAGGGAACACTGAAGCTTTCTTT.